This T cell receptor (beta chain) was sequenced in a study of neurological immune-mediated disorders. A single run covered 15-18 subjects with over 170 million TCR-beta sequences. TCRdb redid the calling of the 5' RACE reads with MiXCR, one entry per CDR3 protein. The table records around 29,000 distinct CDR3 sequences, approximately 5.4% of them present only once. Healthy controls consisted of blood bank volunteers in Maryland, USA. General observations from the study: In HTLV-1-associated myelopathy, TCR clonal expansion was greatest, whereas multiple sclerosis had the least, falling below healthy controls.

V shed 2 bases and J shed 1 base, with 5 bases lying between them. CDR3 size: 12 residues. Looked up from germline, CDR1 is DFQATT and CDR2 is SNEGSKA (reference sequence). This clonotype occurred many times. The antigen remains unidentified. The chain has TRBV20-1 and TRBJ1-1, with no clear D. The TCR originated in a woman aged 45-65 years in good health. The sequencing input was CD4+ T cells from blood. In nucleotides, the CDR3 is TGCAGTGCTAGAAAAACGAACACTGAAGCTTTCTTT. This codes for CSARKTNTEAFF.